A selection of T cell receptor beta chains follows, all from one sample in a study of blood T cells in healthy people across ages. TCRdb reanalysed the 5' RACE reads using MiXCR and keeps one entry per CDR3 protein. Here the sample spans some 1.1 million distinct CDR3 sequences, roughly two fifths being singletons. Sequencing used blood. The receptor source for this set is a man aged 18 to 35 in good health. Each CDR3 is given with its conserved first and last residue. A D gene is named only where the DNA matches it firmly. The size of a clone is reported for some rows only, either as once, few or many, or as a class for expanded clones.

>-|TRBD1|TRBV27|TRBJ1-3
TGTGCCAGCAGTCCGCGACAGGGAGTCTCTGGAAACACCATATATTTT
CASSPRQGVSGNTIYF
>-|TRBD2|TRBV27|TRBJ2-3
TGTGCCAGCAGTTCCGGACTAGCGGGGGTGACCACAGATACGCAGTATTTT
CASSSGLAGVTTDTQYF
>-|-|TRBV5-5|TRBJ2-5
TGTGCCAGCAGCTTGGCGGCAGGGTGGAGCAATGAGCAGTACTTC
CASSLAAGWSNEQYF
>-|TRBD2|TRBV27|TRBJ2-7
TGTGCCAGCAGTACCCGGGGGGAGAGCTCCTACGAGCAGTACTTC
CASSTRGESSYEQYF
>-|TRBD1|TRBV6-2/TRBV6-3|TRBJ1-2
TGTGCCAGCATCGTCGACAGGGAAGATGGCTACACCTTC
CASIVDREDGYTF
>-|-|TRBV28|TRBJ1-5
TGTGCCAGCATCGACCCCGCAGACCTTAGCAATCAGCCCCAGCATTTT
CASIDPADLSNQPQHF
>few|TRBD1|TRBV28|TRBJ1-6
TGTGCCAGCAGTGAAGGGACAGGCAAGGGATCCTATAATTCACCCCTCCACTTT
CASSEGTGKGSYNSPLHF
>-|-|TRBV6-2/TRBV6-3|TRBJ1-5
TGTGCCAGCAGTTACCGCCTAGGGCAGGACAATCAGCCCCAGCATTTT
CASSYRLGQDNQPQHF
>-|-|TRBV18|TRBJ1-1
TGTGCCAGCTCACCGGACAGACTAGTAGAAGCTTTCTTT
CASSPDRLVEAFF
>many|-|TRBV12-3/TRBV12-4|TRBJ1-2
TGTGCCAGCACCTTAGGCCCCCAGGGCGGCTACACCTTC
CASTLGPQGGYTF
>-|TRBD1|TRBV7-3|TRBJ2-1
TGTGCCAGCAGCTTAACAGGACAGGGGACCTACAATGAGCAGTTCTTC
CASSLTGQGTYNEQFF
>-|-|TRBV29-1|TRBJ1-2
TGCAGCGTTGTTGAGGGACTATTGGGCTACACCTTC
CSVVEGLLGYTF
>-|TRBD1|TRBV29-1|TRBJ2-3
TGCAGCGTCGGGGGACAGGGGGCAGATACGCAGTATTTT
CSVGGQGADTQYF
>few|-|TRBV5-1|TRBJ2-3
TGCGCCAGCAGCTTGGAGGGACGAGCAGATACGCAGTATTTT
CASSLEGRADTQYF
>-|TRBD1|TRBV4-2|TRBJ1-6
TGTGCCAGCAGCCTGGGGGGACAGGGGATCGGGAATTCACCCCTCCACTTT
CASSLGGQGIGNSPLHF